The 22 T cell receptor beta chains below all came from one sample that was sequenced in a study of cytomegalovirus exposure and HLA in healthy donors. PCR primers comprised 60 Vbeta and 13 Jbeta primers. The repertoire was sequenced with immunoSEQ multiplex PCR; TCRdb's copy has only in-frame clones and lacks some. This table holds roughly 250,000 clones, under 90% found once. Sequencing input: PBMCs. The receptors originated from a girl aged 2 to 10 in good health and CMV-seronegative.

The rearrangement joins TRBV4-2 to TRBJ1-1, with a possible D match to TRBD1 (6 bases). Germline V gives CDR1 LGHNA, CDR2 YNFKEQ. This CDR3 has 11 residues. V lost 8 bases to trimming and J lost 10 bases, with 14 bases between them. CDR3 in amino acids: CASLSQGLAFF. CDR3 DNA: TGTGCCAGCCTTTCGCAGGGGCTAGCTTTCTTT.

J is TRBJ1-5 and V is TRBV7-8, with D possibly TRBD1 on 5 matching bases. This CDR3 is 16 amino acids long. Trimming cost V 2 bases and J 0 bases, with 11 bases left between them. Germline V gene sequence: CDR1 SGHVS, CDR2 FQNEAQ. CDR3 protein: CASSLHRFDSNQPQHF. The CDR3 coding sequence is TGTGCCAGCAGCTTACACAGGTTTGATAGCAATCAGCCCCAGCATTTT.

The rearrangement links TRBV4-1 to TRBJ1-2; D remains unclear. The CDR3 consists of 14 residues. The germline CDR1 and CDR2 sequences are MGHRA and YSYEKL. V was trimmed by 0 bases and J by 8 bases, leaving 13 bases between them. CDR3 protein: CASSQDLGSRGYTF. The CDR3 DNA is TGCGCCAGCAGCCAAGATCTAGGAAGTCGGGGCTACACCTTC.

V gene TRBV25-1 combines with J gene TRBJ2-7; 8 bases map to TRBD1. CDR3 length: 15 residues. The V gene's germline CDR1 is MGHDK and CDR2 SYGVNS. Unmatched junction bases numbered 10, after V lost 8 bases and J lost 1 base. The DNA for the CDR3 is TGTGCCAGCCTTTGGACAGGGAAGGGTTCCTACGAGCAGTACTTC. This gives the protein CASLWTGKGSYEQYF.

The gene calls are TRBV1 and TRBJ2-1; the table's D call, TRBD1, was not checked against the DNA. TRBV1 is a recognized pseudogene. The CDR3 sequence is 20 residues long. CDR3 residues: CTSSPQGQMKQLSSYNEQFF. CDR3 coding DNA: TGCACCAGCAGCCCACAGGGACAGATGAAGCAATTGAGCTCCTACAATGAGCAGTTCTTC.

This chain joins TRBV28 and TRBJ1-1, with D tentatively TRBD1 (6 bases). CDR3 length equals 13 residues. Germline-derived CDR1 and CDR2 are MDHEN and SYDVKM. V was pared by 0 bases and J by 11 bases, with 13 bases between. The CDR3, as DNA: TGTGCCAGCAGTTTATGGCAGGGGCAAGGGGCTTTCTTT. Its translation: CASSLWQGQGAFF.

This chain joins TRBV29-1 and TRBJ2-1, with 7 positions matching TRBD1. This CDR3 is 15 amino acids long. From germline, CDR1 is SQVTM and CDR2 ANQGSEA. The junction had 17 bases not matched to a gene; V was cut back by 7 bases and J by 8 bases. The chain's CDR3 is CSGTFCRGRCDEQFF. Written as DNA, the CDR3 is TGCAGCGGTACCTTTTGCAGGGGGAGATGCGATGAGCAGTTCTTC.

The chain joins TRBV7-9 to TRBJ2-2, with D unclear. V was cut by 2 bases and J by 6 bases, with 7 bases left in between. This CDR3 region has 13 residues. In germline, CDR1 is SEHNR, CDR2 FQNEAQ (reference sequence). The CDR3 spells CASSLSVSGELFF. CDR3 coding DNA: TGTGCCAGCAGCTTATCGGTGTCCGGGGAGCTGTTTTTT.

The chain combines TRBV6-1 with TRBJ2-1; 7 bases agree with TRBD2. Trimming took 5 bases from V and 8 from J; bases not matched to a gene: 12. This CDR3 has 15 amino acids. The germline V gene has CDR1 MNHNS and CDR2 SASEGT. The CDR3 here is CASSPGTTRSDEQFF. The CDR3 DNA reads TGTGCCAGCAGTCCTGGGACTACCCGGTCGGATGAGCAGTTCTTC.

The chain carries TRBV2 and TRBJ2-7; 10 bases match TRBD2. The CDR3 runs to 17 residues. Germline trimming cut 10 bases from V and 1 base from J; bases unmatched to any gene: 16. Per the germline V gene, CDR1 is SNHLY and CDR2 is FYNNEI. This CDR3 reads CATQGGLAGVVSYEQYF. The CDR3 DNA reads TGTGCCACCCAGGGTGGTCTAGCGGGAGTGGTTTCCTACGAGCAGTACTTC.

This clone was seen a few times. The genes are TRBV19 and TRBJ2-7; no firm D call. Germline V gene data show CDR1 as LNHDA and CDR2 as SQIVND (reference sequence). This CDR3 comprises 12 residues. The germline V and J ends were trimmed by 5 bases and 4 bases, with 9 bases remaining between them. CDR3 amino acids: CASSPHGYEQYF. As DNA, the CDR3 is TGTGCCAGTAGTCCACACGGGTACGAGCAGTACTTC.

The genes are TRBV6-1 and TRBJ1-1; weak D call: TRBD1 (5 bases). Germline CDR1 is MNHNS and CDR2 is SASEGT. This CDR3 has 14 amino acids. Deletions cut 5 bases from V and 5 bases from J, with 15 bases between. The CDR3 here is CASSPRRVGTEAFF. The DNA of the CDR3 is TGTGCCAGCAGTCCCCGCAGGGTTGGTACTGAAGCTTTCTTT.

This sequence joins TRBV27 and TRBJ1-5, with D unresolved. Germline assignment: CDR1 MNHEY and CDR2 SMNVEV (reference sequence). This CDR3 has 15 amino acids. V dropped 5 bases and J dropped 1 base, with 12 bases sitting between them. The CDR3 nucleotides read TGTGCCAGCAGTGACTACTATGGGAGCAATCAGCCCCAGCATTTT. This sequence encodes CASSDYYGSNQPQHF.

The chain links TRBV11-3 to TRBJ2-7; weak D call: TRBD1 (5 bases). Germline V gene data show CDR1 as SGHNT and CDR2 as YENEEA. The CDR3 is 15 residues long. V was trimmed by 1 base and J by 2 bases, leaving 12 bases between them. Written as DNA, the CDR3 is TGTGCCAGCAGCTTAGGTACAGGAACTACCTACGAGCAGTACTTC. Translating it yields CASSLGTGTTYEQYF. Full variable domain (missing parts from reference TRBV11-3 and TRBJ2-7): EAGVVQSPRYKIIEKKQPVAFWCNPISGHNTLYWYLQNLGQGPELLIRYENEEAVDDSQLPKDRFSAERLKGVDSTLKIQPAELGDSAVYLCASSLGTGTTYEQYFGPGTRLTVT.

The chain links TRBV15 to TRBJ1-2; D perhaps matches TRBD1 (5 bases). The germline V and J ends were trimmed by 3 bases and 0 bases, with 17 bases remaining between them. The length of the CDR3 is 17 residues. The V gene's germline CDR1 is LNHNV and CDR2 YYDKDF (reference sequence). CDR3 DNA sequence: TGTGCCACCAGCAGGACGGGGGGGGGATATACTAACTATGGCTACACCTTC. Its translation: CATSRTGGGYTNYGYTF.

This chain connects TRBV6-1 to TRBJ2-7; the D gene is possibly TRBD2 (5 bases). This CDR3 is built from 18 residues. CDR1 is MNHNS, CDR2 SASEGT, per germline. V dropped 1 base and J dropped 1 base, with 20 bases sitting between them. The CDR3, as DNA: TGTGCCAGCAGTGAAGAGGGCCCGATGGCGGGTGATTCCTACGAGCAGTACTTC. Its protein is CASSEEGPMAGDSYEQYF.

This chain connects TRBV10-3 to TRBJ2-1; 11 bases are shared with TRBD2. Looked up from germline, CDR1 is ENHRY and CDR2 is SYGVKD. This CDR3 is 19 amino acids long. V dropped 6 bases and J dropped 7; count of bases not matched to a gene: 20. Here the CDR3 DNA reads TGTGCCATCAGAACGAGGGGGCAGGGGAGACTAGCGGGAACTAATGAGCAGTTCTTC. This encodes CAIRTRGQGRLAGTNEQFF.

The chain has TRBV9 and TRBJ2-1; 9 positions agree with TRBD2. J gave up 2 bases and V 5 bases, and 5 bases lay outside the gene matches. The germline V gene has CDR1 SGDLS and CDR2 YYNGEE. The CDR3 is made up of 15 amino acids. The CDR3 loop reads CASSASGIPYNEQFF. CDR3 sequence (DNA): TGTGCCAGCAGTGCTAGCGGGATCCCCTACAATGAGCAGTTCTTC.

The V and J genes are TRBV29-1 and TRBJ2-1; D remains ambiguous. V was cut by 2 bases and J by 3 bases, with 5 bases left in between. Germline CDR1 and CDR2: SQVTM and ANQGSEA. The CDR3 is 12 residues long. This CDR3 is CSVESSYNEQFF. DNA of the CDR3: TGCAGCGTTGAATCCAGCTACAATGAGCAGTTCTTC.

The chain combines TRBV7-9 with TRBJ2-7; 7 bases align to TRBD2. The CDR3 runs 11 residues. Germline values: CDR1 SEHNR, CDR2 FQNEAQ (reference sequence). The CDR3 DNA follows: TGTGGTATGGGAGGGCCTAACGAGCAGTACTTC. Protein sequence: CGMGGPNEQYF.

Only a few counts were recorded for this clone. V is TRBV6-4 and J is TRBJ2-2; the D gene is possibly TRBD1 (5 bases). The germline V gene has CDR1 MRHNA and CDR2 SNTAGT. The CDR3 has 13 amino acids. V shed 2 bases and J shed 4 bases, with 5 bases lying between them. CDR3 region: CASSDRGTGELFF. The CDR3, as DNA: TGTGCCAGCAGTGACAGGGGCACCGGGGAGCTGTTTTTT.

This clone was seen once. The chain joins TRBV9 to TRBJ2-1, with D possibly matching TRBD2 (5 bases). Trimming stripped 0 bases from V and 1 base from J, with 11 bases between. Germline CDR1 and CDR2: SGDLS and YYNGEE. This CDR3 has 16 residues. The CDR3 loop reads CASSVDGTGSYNEQFF. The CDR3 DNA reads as TGTGCCAGCAGCGTAGACGGAACGGGATCCTACAATGAGCAGTTCTTC.